The rows below give T cell receptor beta chains drawn from one sample of a study of blood T cells in healthy people across ages. TCRdb independently ran MiXCR on the 5' RACE reads; one entry per CDR3 protein. The data show about 930,000 distinct CDR3 sequences, just under 30% seen once. The sample was also reused in another study, on T cells of mothers and their children.

Sequencing was performed on blood. The receptor source for this set is a woman between 35 and 50 years old in good health. Each CDR3 is given with its conserved first and last residue. Each record gives: J gene, V gene, CDR3 protein.

TRBJ2-3 | TRBV18 | CASSRTSSDTQYF
NA | TRBV28 | CASSPGTRGSETQYF
TRBJ1-4 | TRBV28 | CASSQQGNEEKLFF
TRBJ2-7 | TRBV27 | CASRRGTGAYEQYF
TRBJ1-2 | TRBV20-1 | CSASAGNGYTF
TRBJ1-4 | TRBV12-3/TRBV12-4 | CASRGANEKLFF
TRBJ1-2 | TRBV18 | CVSSPDRVKDGYTF
TRBJ1-5 | TRBV28 | CAAVEYSNQPQHF
TRBJ2-7 | TRBV9 | CAGTDPDEQYF
TRBJ2-5 | TRBV4-2 | CASSQEETSGGPLLETQYF
TRBJ2-7 | TRBV28 | CATSQRDRGYEQYF
TRBJ2-3 | TRBV20-1 | CSARAVPGGTDTQYF
TRBJ1-2 | TRBV20-1 | CSARDLYGSGRDPGPYGYTF
TRBJ2-1 | TRBV18 | CASSPGGRGRTNEQFF
TRBJ2-5 | TRBV11-1 | CASSLGGTVQETQYF
TRBJ2-2 | TRBV29-1 | CSVVAGGNTGELFF
TRBJ1-1 | TRBV7-2 | CASGLLQGSGQAFF
TRBJ2-1 | TRBV29-1 | CSVIPARGNNEQFF
TRBJ1-1 | TRBV6-2/TRBV6-3 | CASSYPPGTGLNTEAFF
TRBJ2-7 | TRBV20-1 | CSAPGRGGSYEQYF
TRBJ1-1 | TRBV20-1 | CSARHGVGVTEAFF
TRBJ2-3 | TRBV20-1 | CSARIPPRGRGGPTDTQYF
TRBJ2-7 | TRBV20-1 | CSAKKQGSEQYF
TRBJ2-7 | TRBV29-1 | CSVGQDEQYF
TRBJ2-1 | TRBV15 | CATSLRNEQFF
TRBJ2-1 | TRBV4-1 | CASSQERGANEQFF
TRBJ2-1 | TRBV9 | CASSPQTGTAFYNEQFF
TRBJ2-2 | TRBV28 | CACSLGQGGYPGELFF
TRBJ2-3 | TRBV12-3/TRBV12-4 | CASSFRASGGPTVSADTQYF
TRBJ1-2 | TRBV19 | CASTQTNYGYTF
TRBJ2-3 | TRBV19 | CASQGAFTDTQYF
TRBJ2-2 | TRBV20-1 | CSASRDRGVGELFF
TRBJ2-2 | TRBV6-5 | CVSSYLGIDTGELFF
TRBJ2-7 | TRBV7-2 | CASSLDGSYERYF
TRBJ1-2 | TRBV20-1 | CSANNYGYTF
TRBJ1-2 | TRBV9 | CASSVATGDTYGYTF
TRBJ2-1 | TRBV6-6 | CASTPPRGEGYNEQFF
TRBJ2-5 | TRBV5-1 | CASSLTPSRVRETQYF
TRBJ2-7 | TRBV4-2 | CASSQEGASSSYEQYF
TRBJ2-3 | TRBV24-1 | CVTSDAPGRKSTDTQYF
TRBJ2-1 | TRBV7-9 | CASSQGFYNEQFF
TRBJ1-4 | TRBV7-9 | CASSLAPDGVPRKVDEKLFF
TRBJ2-2 | TRBV7-2 | CALTRADTGELFF
TRBJ2-2 | TRBV20-1 | CSARDSWNTGELFF